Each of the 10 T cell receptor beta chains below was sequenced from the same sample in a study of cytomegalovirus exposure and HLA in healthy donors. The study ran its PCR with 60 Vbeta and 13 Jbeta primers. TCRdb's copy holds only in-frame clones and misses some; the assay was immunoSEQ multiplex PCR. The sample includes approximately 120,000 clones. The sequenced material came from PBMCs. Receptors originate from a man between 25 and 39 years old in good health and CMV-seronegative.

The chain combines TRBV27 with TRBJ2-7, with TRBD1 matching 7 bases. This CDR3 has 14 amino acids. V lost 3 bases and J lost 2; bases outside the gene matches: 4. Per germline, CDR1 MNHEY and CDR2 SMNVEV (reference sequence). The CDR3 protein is CASSFRDRPYEQYF. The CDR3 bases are TGTGCCAGCAGTTTCCGGGACAGACCCTACGAGCAGTACTTC.

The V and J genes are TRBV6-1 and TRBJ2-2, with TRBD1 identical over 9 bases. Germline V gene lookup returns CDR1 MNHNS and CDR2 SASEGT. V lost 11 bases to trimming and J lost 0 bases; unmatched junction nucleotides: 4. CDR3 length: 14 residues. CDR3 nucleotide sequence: TGTGCCTCCCGGACAGGGGCGAACACCGGGGAGCTGTTTTTT. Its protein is CASRTGANTGELFF.

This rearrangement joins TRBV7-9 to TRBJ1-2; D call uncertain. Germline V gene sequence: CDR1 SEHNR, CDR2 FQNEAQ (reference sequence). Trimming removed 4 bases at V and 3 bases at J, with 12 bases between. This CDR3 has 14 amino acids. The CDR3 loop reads CASSSRVLDYGYTF. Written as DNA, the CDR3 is TGTGCCAGCAGCTCGAGGGTCCTGGACTATGGCTACACCTTC.

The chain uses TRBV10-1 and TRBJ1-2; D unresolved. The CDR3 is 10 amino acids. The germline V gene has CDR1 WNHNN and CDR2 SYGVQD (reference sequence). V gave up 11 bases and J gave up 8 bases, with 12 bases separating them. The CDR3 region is CAAGSGGYTF. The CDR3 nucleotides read TGCGCCGCGGGGTCGGGAGGCTACACCTTC.

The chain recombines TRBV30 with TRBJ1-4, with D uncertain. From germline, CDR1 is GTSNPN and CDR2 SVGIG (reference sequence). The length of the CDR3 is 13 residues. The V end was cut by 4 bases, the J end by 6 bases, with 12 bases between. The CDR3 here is CAWMPGAHEKLFF. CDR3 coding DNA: TGTGCCTGGATGCCGGGTGCCCATGAAAAACTGTTTTTT.

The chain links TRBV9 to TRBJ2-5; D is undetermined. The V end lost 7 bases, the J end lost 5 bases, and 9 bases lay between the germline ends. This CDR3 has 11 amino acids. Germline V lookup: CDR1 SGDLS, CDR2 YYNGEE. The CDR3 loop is CASSSYETQYF. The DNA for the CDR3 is TGTGCCAGCTCCTCCTACGAGACCCAGTACTTC.

CDR3 protein: CASSQGGIGYNEQFF. The CDR3 DNA is TGTGCCAGCAGTCAGGGCGGGATAGGGTACAATGAGCAGTTCTTC. The chain uses TRBV7-9 and TRBJ2-1; weak D call: TRBD2 (6 bases). The CDR3 spans 15 residues. The germline V and J ends were trimmed by 6 bases and 4 bases, with 16 bases remaining between them. Germline-derived CDR1 and CDR2 are SEHNR and FQNEAQ (reference sequence).

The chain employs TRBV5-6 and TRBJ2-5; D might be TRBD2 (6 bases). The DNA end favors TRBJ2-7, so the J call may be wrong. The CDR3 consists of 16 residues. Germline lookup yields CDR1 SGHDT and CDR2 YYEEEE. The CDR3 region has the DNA TGTGCCAGCAGCTTGGGCGGCCTAGCGTTCTCCTACGAGCAGTACTTC. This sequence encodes CASSLGGLAFSYEQYF.

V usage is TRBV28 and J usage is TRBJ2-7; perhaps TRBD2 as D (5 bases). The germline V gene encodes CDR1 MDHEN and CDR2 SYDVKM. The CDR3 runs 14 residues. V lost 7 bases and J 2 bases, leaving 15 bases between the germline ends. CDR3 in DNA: TGTGCCAGCACCACTAGGACCGGCCCCTACGAGCAGTACTTC. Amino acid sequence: CASTTRTGPYEQYF.

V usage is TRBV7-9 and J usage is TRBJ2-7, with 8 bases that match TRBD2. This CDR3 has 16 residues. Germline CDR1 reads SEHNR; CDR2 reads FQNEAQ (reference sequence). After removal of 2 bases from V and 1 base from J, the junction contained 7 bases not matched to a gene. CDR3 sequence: CASSLIGPSGSYEQYF. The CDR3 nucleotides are TGTGCCAGCAGCTTAATTGGGCCTAGCGGGTCCTACGAGCAGTACTTC. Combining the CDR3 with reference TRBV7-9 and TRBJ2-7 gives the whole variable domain DTGVSQNPRHKITKRGQNVTFRCDPISEHNRLYWYRQTLGQGPEFLTYFQNEAQLEKSRLLSDRFSAERPKGSFSTLEIQRTEQGDSAMYLCASSLIGPSGSYEQYFGPGTRLTVT.